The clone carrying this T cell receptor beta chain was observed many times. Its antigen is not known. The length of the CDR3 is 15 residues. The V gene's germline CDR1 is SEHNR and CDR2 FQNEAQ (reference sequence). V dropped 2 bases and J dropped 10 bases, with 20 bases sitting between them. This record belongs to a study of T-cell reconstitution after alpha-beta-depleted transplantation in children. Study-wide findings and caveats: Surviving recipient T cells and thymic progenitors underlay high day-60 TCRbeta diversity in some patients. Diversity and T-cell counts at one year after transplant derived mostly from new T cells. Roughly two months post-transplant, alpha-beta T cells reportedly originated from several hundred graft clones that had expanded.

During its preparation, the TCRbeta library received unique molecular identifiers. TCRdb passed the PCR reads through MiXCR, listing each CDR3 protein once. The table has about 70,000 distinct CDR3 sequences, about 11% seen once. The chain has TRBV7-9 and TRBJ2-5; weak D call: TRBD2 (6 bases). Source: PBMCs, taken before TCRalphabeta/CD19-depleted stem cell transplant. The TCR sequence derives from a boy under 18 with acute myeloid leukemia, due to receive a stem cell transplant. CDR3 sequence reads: CASSLSTGTARSQYF. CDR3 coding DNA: TGTGCCAGCAGCTTATCAACCGGGACTGCTCGTAGCCAGTACTTC.